This TCR beta chain was retrieved from a study of early T cells in non-severe SARS-CoV-2 infection. This clonotype was recorded at least ten times. Germline-derived CDR1 and CDR2 are SGHVS and FNYEAQ. Trimming removed 4 bases from V and 7 bases from J, with 21 bases in between. This CDR3 spans 16 amino acids. The TCR library protocol was used to attach unique molecular identifiers. These identifiers were attached to individual cDNA molecules. MiXCR, applied by TCRdb to the 5' RACE reads, yields one record per CDR3 protein. The repertoire has 25,000 to 35,000 distinct CDR3 sequences, around 5.2% of them found once; the top ten carry 3.5%.

The chain uses TRBV7-6 and TRBJ2-3; D is unclear. Sequences were obtained from whole blood. This sequence was found in an adult who was a healthcare worker with PCR-confirmed SARS-CoV-2 infection or an uninfected control (not recorded which). The CDR3 DNA follows: TGTGCCAGCAGCTACGCCGGGCTACGAAAGACCCATACGCAGTATTTT. Amino acids: CASSYAGLRKTHTQYF. The complete variable domain, with remaining parts taken from reference TRBV7-6 and TRBJ2-3, reads GAGVSQSPRYKVTKRGQDVALRCDPISGHVSLYWYRQALGQGPEFLTYFNYEAQQDKSGLPNDRFSAERPEGSISTLTIQRTEQRDSAMYRCASSYAGLRKTHTQYFGPGTRLTVL.